The 15 T cell receptor beta chains below come from one sample, sequenced in a study of T cell responses to AZD1222 COVID-19 vaccine. Sequenced by immunoSEQ multiplex PCR; TCRdb stores in-frame clones only, minus some. There are 110,000 or so clones in the sample; around 88% occur only once, and about 6% lies in the top ten. Material: peripheral blood, obtained 28 days after the second AZD1222 dose. The receptors come from an adult who received the AZD1222 COVID-19 vaccine.

V usage is TRBV2 and J usage is TRBJ1-1; perhaps TRBD1 as D (6 bases). The CDR3 spans 13 residues. The germline V gene has CDR1 SNHLY and CDR2 FYNNEI. V was trimmed by 4 bases and J by 1 base, leaving 7 bases between them. The CDR3 reads CASSGQANTEAFF. The CDR3 nucleotides are TGTGCCAGCAGTGGACAGGCGAACACTGAAGCTTTCTTT. The full variable domain, completed using reference TRBV2 and TRBJ1-1, is EPEVTQTPSHQVTQMGQEVILRCVPISNHLYFYWYRQILGQKVEFLVSFYNNEISEKSEIFDDQFSVERPDGSNFTLKIRSTKLEDSAMYFCASSGQANTEAFFGQGTRLTVV.

The chain employs TRBV6-4 and TRBJ1-5, with no clear D. The V gene's germline CDR1 is MRHNA and CDR2 SNTAGT. The CDR3 contains 15 residues. Trimming removed 2 bases at V and 3 bases at J, with 11 bases between. The CDR3 DNA follows: TGTGCCAGCAGTGACCAAGCGGGGTCCAATCAGCCCCAGCATTTT. Translating gives CASSDQAGSNQPQHF.

This clone occurred once. This chain connects TRBV18 to TRBJ2-1; D unresolved. The CDR3 has 14 amino acids. CDR1 KGHSH and CDR2 LQKENI come from the germline V gene. With 6 bases removed from V and 9 bases from J, the gap between germline ends came to 18 bases. CDR3 amino acids: CASSEAEVSGEQFF. The CDR3 nucleotides read TGTGCCAGCTCCGAGGCCGAGGTATCAGGTGAGCAGTTCTTC. Complete variable domain (other parts from reference TRBV18 and TRBJ2-1): NAGVMQNPRHLVRRRGQEARLRCSPMKGHSHVYWYRQLPEEGLKFMVYLQKENIIDESGMPKERFSAEFPKEGPSILRIQQVVRGDSAAYFCASSEAEVSGEQFFGPGTRLTVL.

The genes are TRBV13 and TRBJ1-2; 7 nucleotides align to TRBD1. This CDR3 contains 15 residues. V lost 1 base and J lost 3; bases outside the gene matches: 5. Germline V gene data show CDR1 as PRHDT and CDR2 as FYEKMQ (reference sequence). The CDR3 coding sequence is TGTGCCAGCAGCTTAGAGGGGGCGCGGGACTATGGCTACACCTTC. Residues: CASSLEGARDYGYTF.

The chain employs TRBV10-3 and TRBJ1-1; D is perhaps TRBD1 (5 bases). The CDR3 loop spans 13 amino acids. The V gene lost 3 bases and the J gene lost 5 bases, with 10 bases spanning the gap. Germline CDR1 and CDR2: ENHRY and SYGVKD. The CDR3 DNA reads as TGTGCCATCAGTGATACACAGGAGACTGAAGCTTTCTTT. This translates into CAISDTQETEAFF.

V usage is TRBV7-2 and J usage is TRBJ1-5; 8 nucleotides match TRBD1. The V segment lost 2 bases and the J segment 10 bases; nucleotides outside the gene matches: 4. Germline loops: CDR1 SGHTA, CDR2 FQGNSA. The CDR3 contains 13 residues. The CDR3 DNA reads TGTGCCAGCAGCTTAACCGCAGGGGGCCCCCAGCATTTT. Translating gives CASSLTAGGPQHF. Together with reference TRBV7-2 and TRBJ1-5, the CDR3 gives the full variable domain: GAGVSQSPSNKVTEKGKDVELRCDPISGHTALYWYRQSLGQGLEFLIYFQGNSAPDKSGLPSDRFSAERTGGSVSTLTIQRTQQEDSAVYLCASSLTAGGPQHFGDGTRLSIL.

The J gene is TRBJ1-4, the V gene TRBV29-1; TRBD1 might be the D (6 bases). This CDR3 spans 13 amino acids. Trimming took off 6 bases at V and 2 bases at J, with 10 bases between the two ends. Germline-derived CDR1 and CDR2 are SQVTM and ANQGSEA. Written as DNA, the CDR3 is TGCAGCGTGAGGGGGGGGACTAATGAAAAACTGTTTTTT. This codes for CSVRGGTNEKLFF.

This chain connects TRBV11-2 to TRBJ2-7; maybe TRBD2 (7 bases). The germline V gene has CDR1 SGHAT and CDR2 FQNNGV. CDR3 length equals 13 residues. The V end was cut by 6 bases, the J end by 4 bases, with 13 bases between. This CDR3 reads CASRLQGGYEQYF. CDR3 in DNA: TGTGCCAGCAGACTACAGGGAGGGTACGAGCAGTACTTC.

This CDR3 is CASSQFEGASYEQYF. CDR3 nucleotides: TGTGCCAGCTCCCAGTTTGAGGGGGCGTCCTACGAGCAGTACTTC. The J gene is TRBJ2-7, the V gene TRBV18; 7 positions agree with TRBD1. V gave up 6 bases and J gave up 1 base; unmatched junction bases: 9. CDR3 length: 15 amino acids. The germline V gene encodes CDR1 KGHSH and CDR2 LQKENI.

This sequence joins TRBV6-2 or TRBV6-3 and TRBJ1-3; D may be TRBD1 (5 bases). The V end was cut by 6 bases, the J end by 0 bases, with 9 bases between. In germline, CDR1 is MNHEY, CDR2 SVGEGT. The CDR3 runs to 14 residues. The CDR3 DNA is TGTGCCAGCAGCTTAGGACACTCTGGAAACACCATATATTTT. It yields the protein CASSLGHSGNTIYF.

The chain joins TRBV6-2 or TRBV6-3 to TRBJ2-5, with 8 bases fitting TRBD2. This CDR3 has 14 amino acids. V dropped 4 bases and J dropped 4; count of bases not matched to a gene: 5. Germline V gene data show CDR1 as MNHEY and CDR2 as SVGEGT. The CDR3: CASSWTSFRETQYF. CDR3 nucleotides: TGTGCCAGCAGTTGGACTAGCTTTAGAGAGACCCAGTACTTC.

This clone was detected a few times. V is TRBV7-3 and J is TRBJ2-4; TRBD2 matches 7 bases. The CDR3 spans 15 residues. Per the germline V gene, CDR1 is SGHTA and CDR2 is FQGTGA. V lost 3 bases, J lost 0 bases, and 2 bases stayed unmatched. The CDR3 bases are TGTGCCAGCAGCTTCGGGGGGTCAGCCAAAAACATTCAGTACTTC. Protein sequence: CASSFGGSAKNIQYF.

There are a few counts of this clone. The chain combines TRBV27 with TRBJ2-2, with 9 bases identical to TRBD1. This CDR3 is built from 14 residues. Germline values: CDR1 MNHEY, CDR2 SMNVEV (reference sequence). With V trimmed by 6 bases and J by 9 bases, 8 bases remained unmatched. CDR3 nucleotides: TGTGCCAGCAGCCGGGACAGGGTCGGTCGGGAGCTGTTTTTT. As protein: CASSRDRVGRELFF.

The table lists this clone with a few counts. This rearrangement joins TRBV10-3 to TRBJ1-1; D is uncertain. With 8 bases removed from V and 2 bases from J, the gap between germline ends came to 12 bases. Per the germline V gene, CDR1 is ENHRY and CDR2 is SYGVKD. The CDR3 is 13 amino acids. CDR3 nucleotides: TGTGCCATCGGGCGAACAGACAACACTGAAGCTTTCTTT. As protein: CAIGRTDNTEAFF.

The chain carries TRBV2 and TRBJ1-5, with D hard to call. The CDR3 covers 15 residues. Germline CDR1 and CDR2: SNHLY and FYNNEI. Trimming took 5 bases from V and 3 from J, leaving 14 bases between them. CDR3 sequence (DNA): TGTGCCAGCAGTCTCACAGTAAACATCAATCAGCCCCAGCATTTT. Residues: CASSLTVNINQPQHF.